The rows below give T cell receptor beta chains drawn from one sample of a study of blood T cell repertoires in COVID-19. The assay was immunoSEQ multiplex PCR, and TCRdb's table has in-frame clones only and misses some. The data hold about 43,000 clones, with 70% to 90% observed a single time. Specimen: peripheral blood. The source of these receptors is a human donor in a cohort sampled during active COVID-19. Each CDR3 is given without its conserved first and last residue. The D gene is left open where the match is weak.

v_call d_call cdr3_aa
TRBV4-1 NA ASSQQTELGAF
TRBV29-1 TRBD2 SALKRGASNEQF
TRBV18 NA ASSPPGDTGEAF
TRBV24-1 NA ATEGAPGTDTQY
TRBV12-1 NA ASSCGSSEETEQY
TRBV7-9 TRBD1 ASSRGQGPYGYT
TRBV20-1 NA SVAGADGYT
TRBV5-1 TRBD2 ASSWGLAASYEQY
TRBV6-1 TRBD1 ASSANRGRSTDTQY
TRBV10-2 NA ATSLQGDEQF
TRBV5-4 TRBD1 ASSWTGTGANVLT
TRBV12-5 TRBD2 ASGLGTSGSQETQY
TRBV6-2/TRBV6-3 TRBD2 ASSYHQLAGVAGELF
TRBV10-2 NA ASSTGSPGSGNEKLF
TRBV15 TRBD2 ATSMKWGGNQETQY
TRBV5-1 NA ASSLVVAGNTEAF
TRBV6-2/TRBV6-3 NA ASSDPHGGSPLH
TRBV19 NA ASSIGYNYGYT
TRBV5-1 TRBD1 ASSLGQDNQPQH
TRBV6-2/TRBV6-3 TRBD2 ASSYGTSGGADTQY
TRBV3-1/TRBV3-2 NA ASSRGGGTNTEAF
TRBV11-2 TRBD1 ASSRTGDNSPLH
TRBV5-1 TRBD1 ASSPPVGTGNNEQF
TRBV5-1 TRBD1 ASSLGQGAGAF
TRBV5-1 NA ASSSRWTENTEAF
TRBV7-9 NA ASSTTSGDNEQF
TRBV7-2 TRBD1 ASSSRDRGTEAF
TRBV18 NA ASSVDRSVTEAF
TRBV7-9 NA ASSLGGDDTEAF
TRBV6-1 TRBD1 ASSGARDSYGYT
TRBV5-1 NA ASSLGPSTDTQY
TRBV4-3 TRBD1 ASSLTGAGYQETQY
TRBV27 NA ASSLDQNRQPTEAF
TRBV18 NA ASSRQTGQETQY
TRBV18 NA ASSRDQGDTQY
TRBV10-3 NA AINPDTSTDTQY
TRBV4-1 NA ASSRTPVGRGQETQY
TRBV29-1 TRBD1 SVEMDRADEQY
TRBV9 NA ASSRGETQY
TRBV13 NA ASSLYTGANYGYT
TRBV6-5 NA ASSPLRGSDTQY
TRBV18 NA ASSPGGDTQY
TRBV30 TRBD1 AWSLGQGEQY
TRBV7-9 NA ASSLAGRGEKLF
TRBV19 TRBD2 ASSPLRGGAAGELF
TRBV29-1 TRBD1 SVGGTGGVITEAF
TRBV5-8 TRBD2 ASSLGSGEFTDTQY
TRBV19 TRBD1 ASRDRGDRATDTQY
TRBV4-1 TRBD2 ASSQDRLAGSSSYEQY
TRBV6-1 NA ASSEGRGGTQY
TRBV12-3/TRBV12-4 NA ASGRTDYGYT
TRBV5-6 NA ASSSGGGTDTQY
TRBV14 NA ASSQGTYNYGYT
TRBV19 NA ASSIEGGSSGNTIY
TRBV12-5 NA ASGLKAGSYNSPLH
TRBV6-5 TRBD1 ASSYSRTGGGYGYT
TRBV3-1/TRBV3-2 TRBD2 ASNPAGGPTGELF
TRBV28 TRBD2 ASRGGQPTDTQY
TRBV4-2 NA ASSLQVNTEAF